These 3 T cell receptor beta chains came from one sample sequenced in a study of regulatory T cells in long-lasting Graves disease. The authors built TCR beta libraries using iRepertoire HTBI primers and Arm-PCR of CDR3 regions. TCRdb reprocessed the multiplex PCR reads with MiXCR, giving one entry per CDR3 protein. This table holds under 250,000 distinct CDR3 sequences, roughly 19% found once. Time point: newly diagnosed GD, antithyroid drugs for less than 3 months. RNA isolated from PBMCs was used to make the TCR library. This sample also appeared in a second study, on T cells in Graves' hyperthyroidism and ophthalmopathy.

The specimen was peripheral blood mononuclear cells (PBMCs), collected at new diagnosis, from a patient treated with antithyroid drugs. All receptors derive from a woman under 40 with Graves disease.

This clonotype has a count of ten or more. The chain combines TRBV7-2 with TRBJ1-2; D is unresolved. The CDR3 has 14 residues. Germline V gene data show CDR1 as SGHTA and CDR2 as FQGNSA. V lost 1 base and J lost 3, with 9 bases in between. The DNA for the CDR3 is TGTGCCAGCAGCTTAGAGGGATTTTACTATGGCTACACCTTC. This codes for CASSLEGFYYGYTF.

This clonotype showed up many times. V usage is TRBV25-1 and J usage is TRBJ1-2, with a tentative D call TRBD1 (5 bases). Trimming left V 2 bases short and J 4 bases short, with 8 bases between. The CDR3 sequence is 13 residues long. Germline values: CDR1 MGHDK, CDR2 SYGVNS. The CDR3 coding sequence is TGTGCCAGCAGTGAAGACAGTACCTATGGCTACACCTTC. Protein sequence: CASSEDSTYGYTF.

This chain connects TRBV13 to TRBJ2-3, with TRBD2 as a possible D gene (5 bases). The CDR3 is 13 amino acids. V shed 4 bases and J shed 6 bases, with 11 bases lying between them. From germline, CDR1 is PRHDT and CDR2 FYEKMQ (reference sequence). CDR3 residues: CASSSTSRDTQYF. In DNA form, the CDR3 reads TGTGCCAGCAGCTCAACTAGTAGGGATACGCAGTATTTT.